This T cell receptor beta chain was identified during a study of technical replicates of blood from a few donors. TCRdb keeps only in-frame clones here, not all; method: immunoSEQ multiplex PCR. In the table there are approximately 49,000 clones, 90% to 95% of which are singletons. In germline, CDR1 is LGHNA, CDR2 YNFKEQ. The junction had 11 bases not matched to a gene; V was cut back by 6 bases and J by 1 base. The CDR3 totals 16 residues. The J gene is TRBJ2-7, the V gene TRBV4-2; 8 bases are shared with TRBD2. The source is a human donor in good health. Some clones in this sample may be carry-over from other donors' samples. The sequenced material came from PBMCs. The CDR3 DNA is TGTGCCAGCAGTCCCGTGGAGGTAGCGGGATCCTACGAGCAGTACTTC. Residues: CASSPVEVAGSYEQYF.